This TCR beta chain was documented in a study of shared clonotypes between healthy human individuals. TCRdb's copy holds only in-frame clones and misses some; the assay was immunoSEQ multiplex PCR. The sample records 2 million to 2.5 million clones, around 95% being singletons. Every donor, a Caucasian adult, lived in Nashville, Tennessee. The study separated CD4+ cells into CD45RA+ naive and CD45RA-negative memory subsets. CDR3 length: 14 amino acids. Germline V gene data show CDR1 as SGHTS and CDR2 as YDEGEE. Trimming removed 0 bases from V and 7 bases from J, with 10 bases in between. This chain uses TRBV5-8 with TRBJ2-2; TRBD1 might be the D (5 bases). The receptor comes from a man between 18 and 35 years old in good health. Sequencing input: naive CD4+ T cells sorted from blood. Sample subset: CD45RA+ positively selected. As DNA, the CDR3 is TGTGCCAGCAGCTTGGAGGGGCCATTCGGGGAGCTGTTTTTT. Its translation: CASSLEGPFGELFF. The full variable domain, its missing parts supplied by reference TRBV5-8 and TRBJ2-2, is EAGVTQSPTHLIKTRGQQATLRCSPISGHTSVYWYQQALGLGLQFLLWYDEGEERNRGNFPPRFSGRQFPNYSSELNVNALELEDSALYLCASSLEGPFGELFFGEGSRLTVL.